This record covers a single T cell receptor beta chain. At the DNA level, this CDR3 is encoded by other sequences in the same sample as well. It was CD45RO-negative cells, positively selected for CCR7, that made up naive CD8 cells, with terminally differentiated effector memory CD45RA+ cells excluded. This sample was included in a study of shared clonotypes between healthy human individuals. Clones were sequenced by immunoSEQ multiplex PCR, and TCRdb holds only the in-frame ones, with some missing. The sample carries about 2 million clones, over 85% recorded once. Trimming shortened V by 5 bases and J by 4 bases, and 15 bases separated the two germline ends. The CDR3 is 15 amino acids. The germline V gene encodes CDR1 MNHEY and CDR2 SMNVEV (reference sequence).

This chain joins TRBV27 and TRBJ2-1; D gene unclear. Sequencing input: naive CD8+ T cells sorted from blood. The clonotype comes from a man between 18 and 35 years old in good health. The DNA for the CDR3 is TGTGCCAGCAGTCTTACAAGGCCTTCTTACAATGAGCAGTTCTTC. The encoded protein is CASSLTRPSYNEQFF.